The 11 T cell receptor beta chains reported below all come from one sample, sequenced in a study of cytomegalovirus exposure and HLA in healthy donors. 60 Vbeta and 13 Jbeta primers were used in PCR. This table comes from immunoSEQ multiplex PCR, and its TCRdb copy is limited to in-frame clones, with some not included. This sample has some 200,000 clones, with less than 80% found just once. The sequencing sample was made of PBMCs. The receptors shown here come from a girl aged 2 to 9 in good health and CMV-seronegative.

The gene calls are TRBV18 and TRBJ2-7; TRBD2 aligns across 10 bases. With V trimmed by 0 bases and J by 5 bases, 13 bases remained unmatched. Germline lookup yields CDR1 KGHSH and CDR2 LQKENI. The CDR3 is 18 residues long. This CDR3 is CASSPPEFYASGSNEQYF. CDR3 coding DNA: TGTGCCAGCTCACCACCAGAATTTTATGCTAGCGGGAGCAACGAGCAGTACTTC.

This clone has a handful of counts. V gene TRBV27 combines with J gene TRBJ2-1; a weak D match, TRBD2 (7 bases). Trimming removed 8 bases at V and 4 bases at J, with 15 bases between. This CDR3 has 14 residues. Germline V gives CDR1 MNHEY, CDR2 SMNVEV (reference sequence). CDR3 sequence: CASQGGDGYNEQFF. Here the CDR3 DNA reads TGTGCCAGCCAAGGGGGGGACGGATACAATGAGCAGTTCTTC.

The chain carries TRBV5-6 and TRBJ1-1, with 8 bases fitting TRBD1. Trimming at V came to 0 bases and at J to 0 bases, leaving 10 bases not matched to a gene. Germline assignment: CDR1 SGHDT and CDR2 YYEEEE. The CDR3 is made up of 18 amino acids. The CDR3 is CASSLGYWTGRMNTEAFF. In nucleotides, the CDR3 is TGTGCCAGCAGCTTGGGGTACTGGACAGGGAGGATGAACACTGAAGCTTTCTTT.

The genes are TRBV10-1 and TRBJ1-5; D uncertain. Germline assignment: CDR1 WNHNN and CDR2 SYGVQD (reference sequence). The V end was cut by 6 bases, the J end by 0 bases, with 6 bases between. The CDR3 sequence is 13 residues long. CDR3 nucleotide sequence: TGCGCCAGCAGCGACTATAGCAATCAGCCCCAGCATTTT. It yields the protein CASSDYSNQPQHF.

This clone came up once. The rearrangement joins TRBV18 to TRBJ2-1, with D tentatively TRBD2 (6 bases). Looked up from germline, CDR1 is KGHSH and CDR2 is LQKENI. This CDR3 contains 14 residues. The germline V and J ends were trimmed by 2 bases and 9 bases, with 14 bases remaining between them. The CDR3 region is CASSPSLAGSEQFF. The CDR3 DNA is TGTGCCAGCTCACCATCTCTCGCGGGGTCTGAGCAGTTCTTC.

V usage is TRBV10-2 and J usage is TRBJ2-7; D ambiguous. V lost 6 bases and J 2 bases, leaving 14 bases between the germline ends. CDR3 length equals 14 residues. Germline assignment: CDR1 WSHSY and CDR2 SAAADI. CDR3 in DNA: TGCGCCAGCAGAGTGGGCGTAGGCACCTACGAGCAGTACTTC. Translated, it gives CASRVGVGTYEQYF.

J is TRBJ1-1 and V is TRBV5-4; possible D gene TRBD1, 6 bases. CDR1 is SGHNT, CDR2 YYREEE, per germline (reference sequence). V lost 6 bases to trimming and J lost 6 bases, with 18 bases between them. This CDR3 comprises 14 residues. The CDR3 loop is CASTPSTGLPEAFF. For the CDR3, the DNA is TGTGCCAGCACCCCGTCAACAGGGCTCCCTGAAGCTTTCTTT.

The sample holds a few counts of this clone. The rearrangement uses TRBV5-5 and TRBJ2-5; perhaps TRBD2 as D (5 bases). The V and J ends lost 0 bases and 3 bases respectively, with 6 bases between them. Germline loops: CDR1 SGHKS, CDR2 YYEKEE (reference sequence). This CDR3 contains 13 residues. The CDR3 region is CASSLGGEETQYF. The CDR3 nucleotides read TGTGCCAGCAGCTTGGGGGGAGAAGAGACCCAGTACTTC.

This chain connects TRBV6-1 to TRBJ2-3; TRBD1 matches at 9 bases. The CDR3 runs 14 residues. Trimming cost V 6 bases and J 3 bases; bases outside gene matches: 4. Germline V gives CDR1 MNHNS, CDR2 SASEGT. CDR3 loop: CASSKDRGTDTQYF. As DNA, the CDR3 is TGTGCCAGCAGCAAAGACAGGGGGACAGATACGCAGTATTTT.

V usage is TRBV13 and J usage is TRBJ1-2; 8 bases are shared with TRBD1. This CDR3 has 16 amino acids. The germline V gene has CDR1 PRHDT and CDR2 FYEKMQ (reference sequence). Trimming took 0 bases from V and 1 from J; bases not matched to a gene: 4. CDR3 loop: CASSLGGQGSNYGYTF. The DNA for the CDR3 is TGTGCCAGCAGCTTAGGAGGACAGGGCAGTAACTATGGCTACACCTTC.

The table lists this clone with a few counts. The chain carries TRBV19 and TRBJ1-1, with TRBD1 matching over 7 bases. Germline CDR1 reads LNHDA; CDR2 reads SQIVND (reference sequence). This CDR3 is built from 15 residues. V lost 1 base and J lost 0; bases outside the gene matches: 2. DNA for the CDR3: TGTGCCAGTAGTATAGCGACAGGGATGAACACTGAAGCTTTCTTT. As protein: CASSIATGMNTEAFF.